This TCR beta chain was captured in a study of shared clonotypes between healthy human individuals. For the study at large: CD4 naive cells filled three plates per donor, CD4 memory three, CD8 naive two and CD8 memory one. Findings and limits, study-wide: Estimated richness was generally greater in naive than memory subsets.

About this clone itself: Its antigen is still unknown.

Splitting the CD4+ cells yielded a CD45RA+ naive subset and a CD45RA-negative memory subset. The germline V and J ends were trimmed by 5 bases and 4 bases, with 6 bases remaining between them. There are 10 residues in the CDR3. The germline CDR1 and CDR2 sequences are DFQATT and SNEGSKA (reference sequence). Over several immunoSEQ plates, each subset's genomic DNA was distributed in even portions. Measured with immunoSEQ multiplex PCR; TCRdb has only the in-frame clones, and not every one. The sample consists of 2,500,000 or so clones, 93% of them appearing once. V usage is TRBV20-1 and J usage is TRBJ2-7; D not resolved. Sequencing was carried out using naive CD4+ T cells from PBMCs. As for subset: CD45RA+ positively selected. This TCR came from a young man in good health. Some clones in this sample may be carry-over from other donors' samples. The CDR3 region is CSAYGYEQYF. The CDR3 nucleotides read TGCAGTGCTTACGGGTACGAGCAGTACTTC.